This TCR beta chain was captured in a study of blood T cell repertoires in COVID-19. The table came from immunoSEQ multiplex PCR; TCRdb's copy has only in-frame clones and leaves some out. Of hundreds of thousands of clones in the sample, around 83% were seen once. Germline values: CDR1 LNHDA, CDR2 SQIVND (reference sequence). Unmatched junction bases numbered 11, after V lost 0 bases and J lost 4 bases. The CDR3 totals 18 residues. Sequencing was done on a sample of PBMCs or T cells enriched from blood (not recorded which). V and J are TRBV19 and TRBJ2-5, with TRBD2 matching 10 bases. This clonotype originated in a woman between 40 and 55 years old who had recovered from COVID-19. This CDR3 is CASSIDKAVAGGRETQYF. CDR3 DNA sequence: TGTGCCAGTAGTATAGATAAGGCAGTAGCGGGGGGACGAGAGACCCAGTACTTC. Variable domain in full (rest from reference TRBV19 and TRBJ2-5): DGGITQSPKYLFRKEGQNVTLSCEQNLNHDAMYWYRQDPGQGLRLIYYSQIVNDFQKGDIAEGYSVSREKKESFPLTVTSAQKNPTAFYLCASSIDKAVAGGRETQYFGPGTRLLVL.